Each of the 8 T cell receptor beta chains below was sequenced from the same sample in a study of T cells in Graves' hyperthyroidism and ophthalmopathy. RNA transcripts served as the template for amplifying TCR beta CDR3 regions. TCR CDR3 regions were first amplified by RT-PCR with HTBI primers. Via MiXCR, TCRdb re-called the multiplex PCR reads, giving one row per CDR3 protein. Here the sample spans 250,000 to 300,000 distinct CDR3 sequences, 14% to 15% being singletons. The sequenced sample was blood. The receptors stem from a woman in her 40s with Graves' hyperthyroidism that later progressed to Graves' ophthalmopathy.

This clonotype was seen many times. The DNA for the CDR3 is TGTGCCAGCAGTTTATCTCACATCAGGGGGCTCTACGAGCAGTACTTC. It translates to CASSLSHIRGLYEQYF. The V call is TRBV28, the J call TRBJ2-7; the match to TRBD1 covers 8 bases. With 1 base clipped from V and 3 bases from J, the junction kept 8 bases outside the gene matches. CDR1 MDHEN and CDR2 SYDVKM come from the germline V gene. This CDR3 is built from 16 residues.

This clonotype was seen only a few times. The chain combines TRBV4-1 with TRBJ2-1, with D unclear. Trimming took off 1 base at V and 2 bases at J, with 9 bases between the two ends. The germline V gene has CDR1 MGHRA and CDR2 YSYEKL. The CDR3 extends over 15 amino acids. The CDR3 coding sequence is TGCGCCAGCAGCCAAGGGCCCGGACCCTACAATGAGCAGTTCTTC. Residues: CASSQGPGPYNEQFF.

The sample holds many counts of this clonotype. The CDR3: CASSLTGAPPYNEQFF. Written as DNA, the CDR3 is TGCGCCAGCAGCTTGACGGGAGCCCCCCCCTACAATGAGCAGTTCTTC. The chain couples TRBV5-1 to TRBJ2-1, with D possibly matching TRBD2 (6 bases). Trimming shortened V by 1 base and J by 2 bases, and 13 bases separated the two germline ends. This CDR3 is built from 16 residues. Looked up from germline, CDR1 is SGHRS and CDR2 is YFSETQ.

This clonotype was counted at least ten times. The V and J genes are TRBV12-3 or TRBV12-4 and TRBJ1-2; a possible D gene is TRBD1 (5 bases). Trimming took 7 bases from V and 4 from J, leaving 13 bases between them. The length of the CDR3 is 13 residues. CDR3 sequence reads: CASTLRDGYGYTF. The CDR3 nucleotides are TGTGCCAGCACCTTACGGGACGGCTATGGCTACACCTTC.

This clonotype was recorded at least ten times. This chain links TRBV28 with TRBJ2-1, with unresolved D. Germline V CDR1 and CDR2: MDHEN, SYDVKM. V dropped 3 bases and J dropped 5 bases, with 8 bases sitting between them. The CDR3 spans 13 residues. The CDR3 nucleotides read TGTGCCAGCAGTTTTGGCACTAACAATGAGCAGTTCTTC. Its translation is CASSFGTNNEQFF.

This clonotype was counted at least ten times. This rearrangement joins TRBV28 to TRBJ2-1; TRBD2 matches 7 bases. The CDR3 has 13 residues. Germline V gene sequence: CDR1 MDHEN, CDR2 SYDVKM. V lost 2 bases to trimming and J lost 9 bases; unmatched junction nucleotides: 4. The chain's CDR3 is CASSLGGDGEQFF. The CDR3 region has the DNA TGTGCCAGCAGTTTAGGGGGGGACGGTGAGCAGTTCTTC.

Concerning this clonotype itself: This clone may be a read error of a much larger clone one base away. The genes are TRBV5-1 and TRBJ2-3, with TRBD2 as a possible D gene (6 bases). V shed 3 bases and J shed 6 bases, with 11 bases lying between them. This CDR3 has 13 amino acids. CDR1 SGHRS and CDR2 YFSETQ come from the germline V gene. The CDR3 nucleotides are TGCGCCAGCAGCTGGATCCGGGGGGATACGCAGTATTTT. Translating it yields CASSWIRGDTQYF.

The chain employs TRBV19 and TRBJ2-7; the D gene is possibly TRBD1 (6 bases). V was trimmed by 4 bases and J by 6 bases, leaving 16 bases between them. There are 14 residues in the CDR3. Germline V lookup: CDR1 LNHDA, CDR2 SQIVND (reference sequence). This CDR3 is CASSTILGTSEQYF. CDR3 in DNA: TGTGCCAGTAGTACAATATTGGGGACAAGCGAGCAGTACTTC.